The rows below give T cell receptor beta chains drawn from one sample of a study of CD8 T cells in ankylosing spondylitis. MiXCR, run by TCRdb on the 5' RACE reads, gives a single entry per CDR3 protein. The sample lists about 42,000 distinct CDR3 sequences; 2.5% to 3.5% were seen once. Sequencing was done on a sample of blood, either unsorted or a sorted T cell fraction (not recorded which). Receptor source: a male donor with ankylosing spondylitis or in good health (not recorded which). CDR3s include the opening cysteine and the closing phenylalanine or tryptophan. A D gene is named only where the DNA matches it firmly. Some rows have no size entry. The others give once, few or many, or a class for an expanded clone.

d_call j_call clone_size v_call cdr3_nt cdr3_aa
TRBD2 TRBJ2-3 many TRBV9 TGTGCCAGCAGCCTACAAGCGGGAGGACGCACAGATACGCAGTATTTT CASSLQAGGRTDTQYF
TRBD1 TRBJ2-3 many TRBV9 TGTGCCAGCAGCGTAGGAGGGGGCCCAGATACGCAGTATTTT CASSVGGGPDTQYF
TRBD1 TRBJ2-7 many TRBV9 TGTGCCAGCAGCCAACAAACGACAGGGGGGCAGCAGTACTTC CASSQQTTGGQQYF
- TRBJ2-7 medium-sized TRBV9 TGTGCCAGCAGCGTAAACTACCTACTGGACGAGCAGTACTTC CASSVNYLLDEQYF
- TRBJ2-7 many TRBV9 TGTGCCAGCAGCGTCAGACAGGTCGGCGAGCAGTACTTC CASSVRQVGEQYF
- TRBJ2-7 many TRBV9 TGTGCCAGCAGCGTTCTATCTGACAGTGTGGGTGAGCAGTACTTC CASSVLSDSVGEQYF
TRBD1 TRBJ1-1 many TRBV9 TGTGCCAGCAGCGAGGAGGGACAGGGGACCTTGAACACTGAAGCTTTCTTT CASSEEGQGTLNTEAFF
TRBD1 TRBJ2-7 many TRBV9 TGTGCCAGCAGCGCACCTTCCCGGGACAGTCTCCACGAGCAGTACTTC CASSAPSRDSLHEQYF
- TRBJ2-1 many TRBV9 TGTGCCAGCAGCCTCGCCTACAATGAGCAGTTCTTC CASSLAYNEQFF
- TRBJ2-5 many TRBV9 TGTGCCAGCAGCGCGACGGGGGGCGGGAGTTTGGAGACCCAGTACTTC CASSATGGGSLETQYF
- TRBJ2-3 many TRBV9 TGTGCCAGCAGCGTATCTAGCAGCTACACAGATACGCAGTATTTT CASSVSSSYTDTQYF
- TRBJ1-1 many TRBV9 TGTGCCAGCGGGGTAATGATGAACACTGAAGCTTTCTTT CASGVMMNTEAFF
TRBD1 TRBJ1-4 many TRBV9 TGTGCCAGCAGCACTCGACAGGGGTTCGTGGAAAAACTGTTTTTT CASSTRQGFVEKLFF
- TRBJ2-3 many TRBV9 TGTGCCAGCAGCGTAGGTACGGGTACGCAGTATTTT CASSVGTGTQYF
- TRBJ1-6 many TRBV9 TGTGCCAGCAGCGCTGAGGGTCGGAATTCACCCCTCCACTTT CASSAEGRNSPLHF
TRBD2 TRBJ2-1 - TRBV9 TGTGCCAGCAGCGTAGCTAGCGGGACCTTCAATGAGCAGTTCTTC CASSVASGTFNEQFF
- TRBJ2-3 many TRBV9 TGTGCCAGCAGCGCGGGGGGCTGGACAGATACGCAGTATTTT CASSAGGWTDTQYF
- TRBJ1-3 many TRBV9 TGTGCCAGCAGCGTAGCGTTCAGGGCTTCTGGAAACACCATATATTTT CASSVAFRASGNTIYF
- TRBJ2-6 many TRBV9 TGTGCCAGCAGCGAAGATGGGGGCTTCGATGTTAGCTCTGGGGCCAACGTCCTGACTTTC CASSEDGGFDVSSGANVLTF
- TRBJ2-7 many TRBV9 TGTGCCAGCAGCGTAGATGCAGCAGGGCACGAGCAGTACTTC CASSVDAAGHEQYF
- TRBJ2-7 many TRBV9 TGTGCCAGCAGCGTAGGGGGGGCCCGAACCTACGAGCAGTACTTC CASSVGGARTYEQYF
- TRBJ1-1 many TRBV9 TGTGCCAGCAGCGTCAGGGGTTGGACTGAAGCTTTCTTT CASSVRGWTEAFF
- TRBJ2-6 many TRBV9 TGTGCCAGCAGCCCAGTCTCTGGGGCCAACGTCCTGACTTTC CASSPVSGANVLTF
- TRBJ1-5 many TRBV9 TGTGCCAGCAGCGTCGCAGGGGATCAGCCCCAGCATTTT CASSVAGDQPQHF
- TRBJ1-6 many TRBV9 TGTGCCAGCAGCGTAGCAAGCTCCTATAATTCACCCCTCCACTTT CASSVASSYNSPLHF
- TRBJ2-5 - TRBV21-1 TGTGCCAGCAGCACGCGGGGAACAGGCCAGGGGGAGACCCAGTACTTC CASSTRGTGQGETQYF
- TRBJ2-3 many TRBV9 TGTGCCAGCAGTCTGGAAAATACGCAGTATTTT CASSLENTQYF
- TRBJ2-7 many TRBV9 TGTGCCAGCAGCGTAGAGGTTGGCGGGATGGGCGAGCAGTACTTC CASSVEVGGMGEQYF
TRBD1 TRBJ2-1 many TRBV9 TGTGCCAGCAGCGGACCTCGCCGGGACAGGGCTAGCAATGAGCAGTTCTTC CASSGPRRDRASNEQFF
TRBD2 TRBJ2-1 many TRBV9 TGTGCCAGCAGCGCCCCCCGACTGAAGCGGGAGGGCCTCGGGACCTACAATGAGCAGTTCTTC CASSAPRLKREGLGTYNEQFF
- TRBJ2-2 many TRBV9 TGTGCCAGCAGCGTATCAGGGCCCGGGGAGCTGTTTTTT CASSVSGPGELFF
- TRBJ2-1 many TRBV9 TGTGCCAGCAGCGCGACCCTGAGTAGCGGCCCTTACAATGAGCAGTTCTTC CASSATLSSGPYNEQFF
- TRBJ2-3 many TRBV9 TGTGCCAGCAGCGTAGATCAGGTCCCCGATACGCAGTATTTT CASSVDQVPDTQYF
- TRBJ2-6 many TRBV9 TGTGCCAGCAGCGTAGAAACAAACGGGGCCAACGTCCTGACTTTC CASSVETNGANVLTF
TRBD2 TRBJ2-3 many TRBV9 TGTGCCAGCAGCGTACGGCCTAGCGGCCCTAGCACAGATACGCAGTATTTT CASSVRPSGPSTDTQYF
TRBD1 TRBJ2-7 many TRBV9 TGTGCCAGCAGCTTCGGACAGGGGGGCTCCTACGAGCAGTACTTC CASSFGQGGSYEQYF
- TRBJ2-2 many TRBV9 TGTGCCAGCAGCGCCCAATCTAGGGCCGGGGAGCTGTTTTTT CASSAQSRAGELFF
TRBD2 TRBJ2-7 many TRBV9 TGTGCCAGCAGCGTAGGTGGCGGGAGCGTTTCATTCGAGCAGTACTTC CASSVGGGSVSFEQYF
- TRBJ2-7 many TRBV9 TGTGCCAGCAGCCCCCTCGTTCTGGGCGGCTACGAGCAGTACTTC CASSPLVLGGYEQYF
TRBD2 TRBJ2-1 many TRBV9 TGTGCCAGCAGCGTCGACCCAGGGACTAGCGGGAGCATCTACAATGAGCAGTTCTTC CASSVDPGTSGSIYNEQFF
- TRBJ2-2 many TRBV9 TGTGCCAGCAGCGTACAGGGGTTGGGGACCGGGGAGCTGTTTTTT CASSVQGLGTGELFF
- TRBJ1-1 many TRBV9 TGTGCCAGCAGCGTAGGGGGGGAGGGCACTGAAGCTTTCTTT CASSVGGEGTEAFF
- TRBJ2-3 many TRBV9 TGTGCCAGCAGCGTAGCACCCGGACCTAGCACAGATACGCAGTATTTT CASSVAPGPSTDTQYF
TRBD2 TRBJ2-3 many TRBV9 TGTGCCAGCAGCGTAGCAGGAGCGGGGCGAGCAGATACGCAGTATTTT CASSVAGAGRADTQYF
TRBD2 TRBJ2-3 few TRBV9 TGTGCCAGCAGCGTAGGGCTAGCGGGGCCAACAGATACGCAGTATTTT CASSVGLAGPTDTQYF
- TRBJ1-5 many TRBV27 TGTGCCCTAACCTCAGGGGGCAATCAGCCCCAGCATTTT CALTSGGNQPQHF
TRBD1 TRBJ2-1 many TRBV9 TGTGCCAGCAGCCTGGAGGGACAGGGCTACAATGAGCAGTTCTTC CASSLEGQGYNEQFF
- TRBJ1-5 - TRBV9 TGTGCCAGCAGCGTGGGAGGGTTTGAAAATCAGCCCCAGCATTTT CASSVGGFENQPQHF
- TRBJ2-1 few TRBV9 TGTGCCAGCAGCGTAGATTGGGAAGAGCAGTTCTTC CASSVDWEEQFF